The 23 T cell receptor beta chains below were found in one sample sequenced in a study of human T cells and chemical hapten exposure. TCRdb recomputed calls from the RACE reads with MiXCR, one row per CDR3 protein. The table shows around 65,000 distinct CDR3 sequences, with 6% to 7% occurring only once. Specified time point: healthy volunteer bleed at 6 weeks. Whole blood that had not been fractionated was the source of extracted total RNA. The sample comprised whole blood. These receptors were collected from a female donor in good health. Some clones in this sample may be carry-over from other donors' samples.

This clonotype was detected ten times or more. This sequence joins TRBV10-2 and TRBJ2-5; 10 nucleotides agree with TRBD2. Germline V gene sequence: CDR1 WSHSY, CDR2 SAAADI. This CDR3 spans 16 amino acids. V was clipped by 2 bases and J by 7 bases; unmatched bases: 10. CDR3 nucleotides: TGCGCCAGCAGTGAGAGAGGGACTAGCGTCCGGGGGACCCAGTACTTC. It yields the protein CASSERGTSVRGTQYF.

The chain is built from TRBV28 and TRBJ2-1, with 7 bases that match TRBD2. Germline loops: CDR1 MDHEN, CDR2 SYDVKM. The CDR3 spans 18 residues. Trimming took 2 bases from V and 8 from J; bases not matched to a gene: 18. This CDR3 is CASSLGIPPRTSTDEQFF. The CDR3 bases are TGTGCCAGCAGTTTAGGTATTCCCCCTAGGACTAGTACCGATGAGCAGTTCTTC.

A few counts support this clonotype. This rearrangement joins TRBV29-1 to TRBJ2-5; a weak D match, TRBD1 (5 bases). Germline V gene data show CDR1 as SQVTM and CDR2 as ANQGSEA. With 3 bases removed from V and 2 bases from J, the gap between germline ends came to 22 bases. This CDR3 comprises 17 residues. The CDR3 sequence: CSVDPRGSKILQETQYF. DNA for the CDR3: TGCAGCGTTGACCCAAGGGGCTCGAAAATACTTCAAGAGACCCAGTACTTC.

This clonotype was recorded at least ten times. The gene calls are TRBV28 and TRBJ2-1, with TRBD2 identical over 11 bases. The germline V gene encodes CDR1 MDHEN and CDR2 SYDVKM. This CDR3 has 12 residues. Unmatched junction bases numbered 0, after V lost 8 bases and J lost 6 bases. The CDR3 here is CASGLAGNEQFF. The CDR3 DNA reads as TGTGCCAGCGGACTAGCGGGCAATGAGCAGTTCTTC.

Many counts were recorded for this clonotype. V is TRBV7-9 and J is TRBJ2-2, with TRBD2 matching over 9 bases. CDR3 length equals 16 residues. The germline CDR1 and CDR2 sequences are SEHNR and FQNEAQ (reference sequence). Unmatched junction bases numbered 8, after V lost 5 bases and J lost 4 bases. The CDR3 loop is CASSIRSGSFTGELFF. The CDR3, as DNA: TGTGCCAGCAGCATCCGTAGCGGGAGCTTCACCGGGGAGCTGTTTTTT.

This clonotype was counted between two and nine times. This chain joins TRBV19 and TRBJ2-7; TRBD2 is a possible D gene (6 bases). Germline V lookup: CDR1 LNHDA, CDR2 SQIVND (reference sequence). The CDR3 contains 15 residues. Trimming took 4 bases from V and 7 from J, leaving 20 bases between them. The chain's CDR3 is CASSTSGTQAGEQYF. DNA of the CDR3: TGTGCCAGTAGTACATCCGGGACTCAGGCGGGTGAGCAGTACTTC.

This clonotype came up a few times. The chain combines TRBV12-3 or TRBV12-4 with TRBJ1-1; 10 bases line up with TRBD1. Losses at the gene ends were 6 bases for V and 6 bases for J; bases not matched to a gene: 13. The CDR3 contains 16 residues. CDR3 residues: CASRPRDRGLTPEAFF. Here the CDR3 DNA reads TGTGCCAGCAGGCCCCGGGACAGGGGTCTAACCCCTGAAGCTTTCTTT.

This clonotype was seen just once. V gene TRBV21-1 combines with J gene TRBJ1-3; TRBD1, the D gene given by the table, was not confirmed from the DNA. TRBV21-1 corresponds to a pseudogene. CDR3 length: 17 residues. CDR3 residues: CASSTLTGSFSGNTIYF. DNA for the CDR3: TGTGCCAGCAGCACGCTGACAGGATCTTTCTCTGGAAACACCATATATTTT.

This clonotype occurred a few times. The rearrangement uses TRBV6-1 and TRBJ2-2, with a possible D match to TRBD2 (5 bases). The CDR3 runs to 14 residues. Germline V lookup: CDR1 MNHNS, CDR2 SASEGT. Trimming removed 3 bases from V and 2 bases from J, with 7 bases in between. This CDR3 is CASSDGGNTGELFF. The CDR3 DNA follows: TGTGCCAGCAGTGATGGAGGAAACACCGGGGAGCTGTTTTTT.

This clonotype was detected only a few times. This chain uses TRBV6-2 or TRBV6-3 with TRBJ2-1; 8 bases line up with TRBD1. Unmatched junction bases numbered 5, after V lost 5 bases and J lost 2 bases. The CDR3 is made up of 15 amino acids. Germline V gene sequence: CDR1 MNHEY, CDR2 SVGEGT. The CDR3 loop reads CASSRQGRPYNEQFF. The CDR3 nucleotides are TGTGCCAGCAGTCGACAGGGGAGGCCCTACAATGAGCAGTTCTTC.

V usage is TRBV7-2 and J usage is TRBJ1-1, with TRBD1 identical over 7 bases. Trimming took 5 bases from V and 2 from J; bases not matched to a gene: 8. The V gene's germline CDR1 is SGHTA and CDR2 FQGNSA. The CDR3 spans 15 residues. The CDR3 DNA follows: TGTGCCAGCAGCGTTTACAGGGGCGTTAACACTGAAGCTTTCTTT. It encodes CASSVYRGVNTEAFF.

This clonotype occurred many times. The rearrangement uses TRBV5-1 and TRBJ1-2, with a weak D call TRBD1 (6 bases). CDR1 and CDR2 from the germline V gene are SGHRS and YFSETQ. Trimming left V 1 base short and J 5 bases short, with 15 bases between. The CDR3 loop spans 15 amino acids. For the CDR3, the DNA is TGCGCCAGCAGCTTGAACAGGGAGGCCGGATATGGCTACACCTTC. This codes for CASSLNREAGYGYTF.

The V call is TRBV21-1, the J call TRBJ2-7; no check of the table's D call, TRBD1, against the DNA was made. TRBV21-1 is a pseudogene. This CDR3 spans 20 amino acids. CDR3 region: CASSKDLGGTGEGANYEQYF. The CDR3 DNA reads TGTGCCAGCAGCAAAGACTTGGGGGGGACAGGGGAGGGAGCTAACTACGAGCAGTACTTC.

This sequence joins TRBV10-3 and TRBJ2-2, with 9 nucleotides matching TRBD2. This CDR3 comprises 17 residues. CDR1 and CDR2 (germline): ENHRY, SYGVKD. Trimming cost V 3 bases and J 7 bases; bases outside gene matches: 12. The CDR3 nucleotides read TGTGCCATCAGTGAATCCACAGCGGGAGGAGGTGTCGGGGAGCTGTTTTTT. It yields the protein CAISESTAGGGVGELFF.

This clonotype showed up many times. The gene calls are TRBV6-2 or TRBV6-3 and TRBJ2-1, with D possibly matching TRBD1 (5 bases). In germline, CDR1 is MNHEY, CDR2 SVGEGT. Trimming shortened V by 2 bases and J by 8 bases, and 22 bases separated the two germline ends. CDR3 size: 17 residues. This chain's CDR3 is CASSYMTKGFAVYEQFF. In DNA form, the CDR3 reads TGTGCCAGCAGTTACATGACGAAGGGGTTCGCAGTCTATGAGCAGTTCTTC.

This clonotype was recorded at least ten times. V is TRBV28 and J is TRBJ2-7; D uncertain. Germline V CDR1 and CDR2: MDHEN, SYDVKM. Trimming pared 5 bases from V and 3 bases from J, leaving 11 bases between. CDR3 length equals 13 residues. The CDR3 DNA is TGTGCCAGCAGTCGAAGGTCCCACTACGAGCAGTACTTC. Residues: CASSRRSHYEQYF.

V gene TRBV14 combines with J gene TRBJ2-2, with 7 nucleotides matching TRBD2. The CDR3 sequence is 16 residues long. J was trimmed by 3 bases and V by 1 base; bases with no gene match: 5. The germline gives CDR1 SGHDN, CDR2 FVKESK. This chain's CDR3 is CASSQARLAYTGELFF. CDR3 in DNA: TGTGCCAGCAGCCAAGCGCGACTAGCCTACACCGGGGAGCTGTTTTTT. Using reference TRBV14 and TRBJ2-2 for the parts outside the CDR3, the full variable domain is EAGVTQFPSHSVIEKGQTVTLRCDPISGHDNLYWYRRVMGKEIKFLLHFVKESKQDESGMPNNRFLAERTGGTYSTLKVQPAELEDSGVYFCASSQARLAYTGELFFGEGSRLTVL.

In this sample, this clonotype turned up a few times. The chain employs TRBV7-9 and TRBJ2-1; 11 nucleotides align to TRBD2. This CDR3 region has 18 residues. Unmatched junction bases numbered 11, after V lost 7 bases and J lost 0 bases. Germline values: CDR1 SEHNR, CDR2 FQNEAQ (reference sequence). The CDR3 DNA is TGTGCCAGCAACCTCCCGGGACTAGCGGTGAGCTCCTACAATGAGCAGTTCTTC. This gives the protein CASNLPGLAVSSYNEQFF.

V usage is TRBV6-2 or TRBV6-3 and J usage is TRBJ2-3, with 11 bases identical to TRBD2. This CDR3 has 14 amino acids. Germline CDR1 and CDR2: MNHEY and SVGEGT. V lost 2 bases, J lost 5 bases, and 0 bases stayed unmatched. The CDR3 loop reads CASSYLAGGDTQYF. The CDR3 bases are TGTGCCAGCAGTTACCTAGCGGGAGGAGATACGCAGTATTTT.

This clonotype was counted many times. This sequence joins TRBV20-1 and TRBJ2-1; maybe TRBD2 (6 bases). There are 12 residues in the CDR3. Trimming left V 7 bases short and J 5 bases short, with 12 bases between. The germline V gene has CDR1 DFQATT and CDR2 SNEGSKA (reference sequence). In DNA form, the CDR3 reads TGCAGTGTGGGACTTCCCGACAATGAGCAGTTCTTC. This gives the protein CSVGLPDNEQFF.

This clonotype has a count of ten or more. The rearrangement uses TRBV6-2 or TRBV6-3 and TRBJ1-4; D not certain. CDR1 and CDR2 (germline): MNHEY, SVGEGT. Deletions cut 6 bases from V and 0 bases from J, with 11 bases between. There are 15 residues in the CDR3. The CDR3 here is CASRRQPATNEKLFF. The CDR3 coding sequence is TGTGCCAGCAGAAGACAACCTGCAACTAATGAAAAACTGTTTTTT.

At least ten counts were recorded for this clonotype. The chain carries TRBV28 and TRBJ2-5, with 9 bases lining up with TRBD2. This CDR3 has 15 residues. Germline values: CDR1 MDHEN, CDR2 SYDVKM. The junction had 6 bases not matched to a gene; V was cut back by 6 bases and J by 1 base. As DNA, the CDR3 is TGTGCCAGCAGCAAGCAGACTAGCGGCCAAGAGACCCAGTACTTC. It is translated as CASSKQTSGQETQYF. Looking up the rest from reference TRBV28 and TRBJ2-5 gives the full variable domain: DVKVTQSSRYLVKRTGEKVFLECVQDMDHENMFWYRQDPGLGLRLIYFSYDVKMKEKGDIPEGYSVSREKKERFSLILESASTNQTSMYLCASSKQTSGQETQYFGPGTRLLVL.

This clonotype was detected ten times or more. CDR3 DNA sequence: TGTGCCAGCAGTTACGTCCGCTCTGGGGCCAACGTCCTGACTTTC. Amino acid sequence: CASSYVRSGANVLTF. The rearrangement links TRBV6-2 or TRBV6-3 to TRBJ2-6, with D unclear. V was cut by 2 bases and J by 0 bases, with 5 bases left in between. The CDR3 runs 15 residues. The germline V gene encodes CDR1 MNHEY and CDR2 SVGEGT.